This T cell receptor beta chain was recovered during a study of early stage breast cancer tumors. Sequencing was performed with immunoSEQ multiplex PCR; in TCRdb, only in-frame clones are kept and a portion is missing. The sample yields fewer than 50,000 clones, around 72% seen once. Germline V CDR1 and CDR2: SGDLS, YYNGEE. Trimming cost V 0 bases and J 9 bases; bases outside gene matches: 9. The CDR3 has 15 residues. The sample taken for sequencing was blood. The receptor was isolated from a person aged 45 to 59 with breast cancer. The rearrangement uses TRBV9 and TRBJ2-5, with 9 bases aligning to TRBD2. This CDR3 reads CASSVDLAGAGAQYF. The CDR3 coding sequence is TGTGCCAGCAGCGTAGATTTAGCGGGGGCAGGGGCCCAGTACTTC.